In this sample, the clone carrying this T cell receptor (beta chain) turned up many times. Its target is not known. This sample was taken from a study of molecular identifiers for immune sequencing clone quantification. General study findings and limits: Among effectors, clones above 20 RNA copies held over 98% of molecules; among naive cells, under 1%.

Previously described methods and listed TCR primers were employed for the bulk TCR libraries. MiXCR, run by TCRdb on the PCR reads, gives a single entry per CDR3 protein. The data show roughly 90,000 distinct CDR3 sequences, around a quarter seen once. The germline CDR1 and CDR2 sequences are LGHNA and YSLEER. V lost 5 bases and J 7 bases, leaving 24 bases between the germline ends. CDR3 length equals 16 residues. Sorting defined naive CD8 T cells as CD8+CD4-CCR7+CD45RA+. Sample: naive CD8+ T cells from blood, with Jurkat cell RNA spiked in. Regarding subset: FACS-sorted CD8+CD4-CCR7+CD45RA+ naive T cells. This chain joins TRBV4-3 and TRBJ2-7, with D possibly being TRBD1 or TRBD2 (6 bases each). This receptor was identified in a human donor in good health. Some libraries in this study had Jurkat cell RNA spiked in. CDR3 coding DNA: TGCGCCAGCAGCATGGCCCCGGGGGCCGGCGTTTTGGAGCAGTACTTC. Translation: CASSMAPGAGVLEQYF.